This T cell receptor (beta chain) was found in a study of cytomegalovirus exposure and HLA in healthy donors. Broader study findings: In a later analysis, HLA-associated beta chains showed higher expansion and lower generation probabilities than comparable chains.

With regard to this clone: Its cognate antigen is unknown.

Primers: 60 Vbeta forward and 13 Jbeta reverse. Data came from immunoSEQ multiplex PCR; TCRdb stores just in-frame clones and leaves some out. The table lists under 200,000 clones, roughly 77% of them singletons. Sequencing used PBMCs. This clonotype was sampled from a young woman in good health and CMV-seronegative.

The DNA for the CDR3 is TGTGCCAGCAGCTTAAATGGGGCAGTCCTGGGAGCTTTCTTT. Protein: CASSLNGAVLGAFF. This rearrangement joins TRBV7-2 to TRBJ1-1; D possibly corresponds to TRBD1 (5 bases). The CDR3 covers 14 residues. The V end was cut by 2 bases, the J end by 10 bases, with 17 bases between. Looked up from germline, CDR1 is SGHTA and CDR2 is FQGNSA. Together with reference TRBV7-2 and TRBJ1-1, the CDR3 gives the full variable domain: GAGVSQSPSNKVTEKGKDVELRCDPISGHTALYWYRQSLGQGLEFLIYFQGNSAPDKSGLPSDRFSAERTGGSVSTLTIQRTQQEDSAVYLCASSLNGAVLGAFFGQGTRLTVV.